These 26 T cell receptor beta chains came from one sample sequenced in a study of Ad26.COV2.S vaccination and SARS-CoV-2 variants. Treatment defined: around 19 received Ad26.COV2.S at low or high dose, single or two shots; 5 received placebo; per-sample allocation not given. Day 63 following the first vaccine or placebo injection was when the samples were taken. The method was immunoSEQ multiplex PCR; TCRdb's version includes in-frame clones alone and lacks a portion of them. This sample has about 450,000 clones, with roughly 89% found just once. The sample here was peripheral blood, taken in a trial of Ad26.COV2.S vaccine versus placebo. Receptors originate from a person aged 18-65 years who received the Ad26.COV2.S COVID-19 vaccine or a placebo.

The rearrangement joins TRBV24-1 to TRBJ1-2; no reliable D call. Germline CDR1 reads KGHDR; CDR2 reads SFDVKD. CDR3 size: 11 residues. Trimming shortened V by 5 bases and J by 8 bases, and 8 bases separated the two germline ends. The CDR3 spells CATSAVGGYTF. The CDR3 bases are TGTGCCACCAGTGCGGTGGGAGGCTACACCTTC.

This clone was observed once. V is TRBV4-1 and J is TRBJ1-1; D gene unclear. From germline, CDR1 is MGHRA and CDR2 YSYEKL. The CDR3 covers 13 residues. The germline V and J ends were trimmed by 2 bases and 10 bases, with 14 bases remaining between them. This CDR3 is CASSQWRLEGAFF. The CDR3, as DNA: TGCGCCAGCAGCCAATGGCGGTTGGAGGGAGCTTTCTTT.

This rearrangement joins TRBV4-1 to TRBJ2-4; D is unclear. Trimming stripped 4 bases from V and 0 bases from J, with 13 bases between. Germline V lookup: CDR1 MGHRA, CDR2 YSYEKL. The CDR3 extends over 16 amino acids. CDR3 sequence reads: CASSPLGTIAKNIQYF. The CDR3 DNA is TGCGCCAGCAGCCCCCTCGGCACCATAGCCAAAAACATTCAGTACTTC.

The chain employs TRBV5-1 and TRBJ2-1; D possibly corresponds to TRBD1 (5 bases). CDR1 is SGHRS, CDR2 YFSETQ, per germline. CDR3 length: 15 residues. Trimming cost V 7 bases and J 0 bases, with 14 bases left between them. Here the CDR3 reads CASRDSPSSYNEQFF. The CDR3 bases are TGCGCCAGCCGAGACAGCCCGAGCTCCTACAATGAGCAGTTCTTC.

The J gene is TRBJ2-1, the V gene TRBV2; D perhaps matches TRBD2 (5 bases). This CDR3 has 15 amino acids. In germline, CDR1 is SNHLY, CDR2 FYNNEI. The V end lost 4 bases, the J end lost 2 bases, and 12 bases lay between the germline ends. The chain's CDR3 is CASSVREGAYNEQFF. The CDR3 DNA follows: TGTGCCAGCAGTGTGAGAGAGGGCGCCTACAATGAGCAGTTCTTC. Variable domain in full (rest from reference TRBV2 and TRBJ2-1): EPEVTQTPSHQVTQMGQEVILRCVPISNHLYFYWYRQILGQKVEFLVSFYNNEISEKSEIFDDQFSVERPDGSNFTLKIRSTKLEDSAMYFCASSVREGAYNEQFFGPGTRLTVL.

This chain links TRBV25-1 with TRBJ2-3; D unresolved. The V end was cut by 0 bases, the J end by 1 base, with 14 bases between. This CDR3 contains 17 residues. Per the germline V gene, CDR1 is MGHDK and CDR2 is SYGVNS. CDR3 bases: TGTGCCAGCAGTGAATATGCGTGGAGAGGAGGCACAGATACGCAGTATTTT. Translating gives CASSEYAWRGGTDTQYF. The whole variable domain, remainder taken from reference TRBV25-1 and TRBJ2-3, is EADIYQTPRYLVIGTGKKITLECSQTMGHDKMYWYQQDPGMELHLIHYSYGVNSTEKGDLSSESTVSRIRTEHFPLTLESARPSHTSQYLCASSEYAWRGGTDTQYFGPGTRLTVL.

V usage is TRBV2 and J usage is TRBJ1-2, with D maybe TRBD1 (5 bases). Per the germline V gene, CDR1 is SNHLY and CDR2 is FYNNEI. CDR3 length equals 15 residues. The ends were cut back, 7 bases at V and 8 bases at J, with 23 bases in the middle. The CDR3 spells CASTLWGRTTGGYTF. The DNA of the CDR3 is TGTGCCAGCACTTTATGGGGCAGGACCACCGGGGGCTACACCTTC.

This clone was found once. This chain uses TRBV28 with TRBJ2-2; 7 bases line up with TRBD1. Germline V lookup: CDR1 MDHEN, CDR2 SYDVKM. V shed 2 bases and J 4 bases; nucleotides not matched to a gene: 7. This CDR3 is built from 16 residues. The CDR3 nucleotides are TGTGCCAGCAGTTTAATCGACAGGGACCTCACCGGGGAGCTGTTTTTT. Its translation: CASSLIDRDLTGELFF.

This clone showed up just once. The chain is built from TRBV20-1 and TRBJ1-3; D not resolved. Looked up from germline, CDR1 is DFQATT and CDR2 is SNEGSKA (reference sequence). V lost 3 bases and J 1 base, leaving 4 bases between the germline ends. CDR3 size: 12 residues. The CDR3 DNA follows: TGCAGTGCTAGTCTATCTGGAAACACCATATATTTT. Translating it yields CSASLSGNTIYF.

This rearrangement joins TRBV5-1 to TRBJ1-6, with no clear D. Germline V gene data show CDR1 as SGHRS and CDR2 as YFSETQ. CDR3 length: 12 amino acids. Between the trimmed V and J ends, which lost 6 bases and 9 bases, there was a span of 10 bases. The DNA of the CDR3 is TGCGCCAGCACCGGGAATGGTTCACCCCTCCACTTT. It codes for CASTGNGSPLHF.

The chain is built from TRBV6-2 or TRBV6-3 and TRBJ2-7; D unclear. The germline gives CDR1 MNHEY, CDR2 SVGEGT. V gave up 2 bases and J gave up 6 bases, with 14 bases separating them. CDR3 length equals 14 residues. The CDR3 DNA follows: TGTGCCAGCAGTTACCGCCCCGGTAGCCTCGAGCAGTACGTC. This sequence encodes CASSYRPGSLEQYV.

The chain has TRBV13 and TRBJ1-6; TRBD1 might be the D (5 bases). V was shortened by 0 bases and J by 12 bases, with 6 bases between the two germline ends. Germline CDR1 PRHDT, CDR2 FYEKMQ (reference sequence). This CDR3 has 12 amino acids. The CDR3: CASSLGGQPLHF. In DNA form, the CDR3 reads TGTGCCAGCAGCTTAGGGGGGCAACCCCTCCACTTT.

The chain has TRBV29-1 and TRBJ1-2, with D tentatively TRBD1 (5 bases). This CDR3 contains 14 residues. V lost 0 bases to trimming and J lost 4 bases, with 12 bases between them. The V gene's germline CDR1 is SQVTM and CDR2 ANQGSEA. CDR3 in DNA: TGCAGCGTTGAAGACGACACAGGAGTCTATGGCTACACCTTC. It translates to CSVEDDTGVYGYTF.

The chain combines TRBV27 with TRBJ2-7; 7 nucleotides agree with TRBD1. V trimming: 4 bases; J trimming: 5 bases; junction bases outside the gene matches: 11. The CDR3 is made up of 15 amino acids. Germline V CDR1 and CDR2: MNHEY, SMNVEV (reference sequence). The CDR3 DNA reads as TGTGCCAGCAGTTCCGGGACAGACTATTTCCACGAGCAGTACTTC. Translating gives CASSSGTDYFHEQYF.

The J gene is TRBJ2-1, the V gene TRBV20-1, with D uncertain. V gave up 6 bases and J gave up 9 bases, with 12 bases separating them. Germline V lookup: CDR1 DFQATT, CDR2 SNEGSKA (reference sequence). This CDR3 is 11 amino acids long. CDR3 in amino acids: CSATNTGEQFF. The CDR3 nucleotides read TGCAGTGCAACTAACACGGGTGAGCAGTTCTTC.

J is TRBJ2-5 and V is TRBV6-5, with a possible D match to TRBD2 (6 bases). The CDR3 contains 13 residues. Germline CDR1 MNHEY, CDR2 SVGAGI. Trimming left V 5 bases short and J 7 bases short, with 14 bases between. DNA of the CDR3: TGTGCCAGCAGTCCCCCAGCGGGTGGGACCCAGTACTTC. Amino acids: CASSPPAGGTQYF.

The chain employs TRBV4-1 and TRBJ2-5; TRBD2 matches at 9 bases. Losses at the gene ends were 4 bases for V and 3 bases for J; bases not matched to a gene: 9. Germline V gene sequence: CDR1 MGHRA, CDR2 YSYEKL. The CDR3 loop spans 16 amino acids. The CDR3 region has the DNA TGCGCCAGCAGCCCCAGATGGGGCGGGAGGGAAGAGACCCAGTACTTC. Amino acid sequence: CASSPRWGGREETQYF.

V is TRBV6-2 or TRBV6-3 and J is TRBJ2-1; no clear D gene. Trimming took off 5 bases at V and 9 bases at J, with 11 bases between the two ends. CDR3 length: 12 amino acids. Germline V gene data show CDR1 as MNHEY and CDR2 as SVGEGT. Here the CDR3 reads CASSRDSPEQFF. The CDR3 DNA sequence: TGTGCCAGCAGTCGAGATTCCCCTGAGCAGTTCTTC.

The chain joins TRBV5-6 to TRBJ1-2, with TRBD1 matching 7 bases. V shed 2 bases and J 6 bases; nucleotides not matched to a gene: 7. The CDR3 length is 14 residues. Germline V gene sequence: CDR1 SGHDT, CDR2 YYEEEE. The CDR3 coding sequence is TGTGCCAGCAGCTTATACACAGGGGAACATGGCTACACCTTC. Amino acids: CASSLYTGEHGYTF.

This chain links TRBV6-6 with TRBJ1-2; D may be TRBD1 (6 bases). There are 16 residues in the CDR3. Trimming left V 0 bases short and J 1 base short, with 12 bases between. Germline V CDR1 and CDR2: MNHNY, SVGAGI (reference sequence). Here the CDR3 reads CASSYSTGAINYGYTF. In DNA form, the CDR3 reads TGTGCCAGCAGTTACTCGACAGGAGCTATTAACTATGGCTACACCTTC.

This chain connects TRBV4-2 to TRBJ2-7, with TRBD1 matching 8 bases. V gave up 5 bases and J gave up 3 bases; unmatched junction bases: 6. Germline CDR1 is LGHNA and CDR2 is YNFKEQ. This CDR3 spans 14 amino acids. The CDR3 sequence: CASSSDRGSYEQYF. The CDR3 bases are TGTGCCAGCAGCAGCGACAGGGGAAGCTACGAGCAGTACTTC.

The genes are TRBV7-2 and TRBJ1-2, with TRBD1 matching over 7 bases. This CDR3 spans 17 amino acids. The trim removed 5 bases at V and 1 base at J, leaving 13 bases unmatched. Per germline, CDR1 SGHTA and CDR2 FQGNSA. The CDR3 bases are TGTGCCAGCAGCCTGGACAGGAGGGTCCCTGGTAACTATGGCTACACCTTC. This codes for CASSLDRRVPGNYGYTF.

The chain employs TRBV5-1 and TRBJ2-1; 11 positions match TRBD2. Germline loops: CDR1 SGHRS, CDR2 YFSETQ. V was clipped by 5 bases and J by 5 bases; unmatched bases: 3. This CDR3 region has 14 residues. The CDR3 nucleotides read TGCGCCAGCAGATCACTAGCGGGGGACAATGAGCAGTTCTTC. It is translated as CASRSLAGDNEQFF.

The chain joins TRBV9 to TRBJ1-6; no clear D gene. This CDR3 spans 15 amino acids. The V end was cut by 3 bases, the J end by 8 bases, with 15 bases between. The germline V gene has CDR1 SGDLS and CDR2 YYNGEE. DNA for the CDR3: TGTGCCAGCAGCGCCAGAAAGGTCCCCGATTCACCCCTCCACTTT. As protein: CASSARKVPDSPLHF.

The V and J genes are TRBV24-1 and TRBJ2-3, with a tentative D call TRBD2 (6 bases). The CDR3 is made up of 17 amino acids. The ends were cut back, 3 bases at V and 5 bases at J, with 20 bases in the middle. The V gene's germline CDR1 is KGHDR and CDR2 SFDVKD. The CDR3 here is CATSDPVLKGGRDTQYF. CDR3 DNA: TGTGCCACCAGTGATCCGGTTCTAAAGGGAGGTCGAGATACGCAGTATTTT.

The genes are TRBV18 and TRBJ1-2; the D is unclear. The CDR3 covers 14 residues. CDR1 and CDR2 (germline): KGHSH, LQKENI. V lost 3 bases, J lost 4 bases, and 12 bases lay in between. CDR3 sequence: CASSPSKSPYGYTF. Here the CDR3 DNA reads TGTGCCAGCTCACCGTCCAAGAGTCCCTATGGCTACACCTTC.